These T cell receptor beta chains were read from a single sample in a study of glioma-infiltrating T cells after dendritic cell vaccination. Using immunoSEQ multiplex PCR, the repertoire was profiled, and TCRdb retains in-frame clones only, with some absent. The sample shows over 90,000 clones, over 80% of them seen only once. Sequenced here: blood, sampled after dendritic cell vaccination. The receptors here all came from a human donor with glioblastoma. The CDR3 runs from the conserved cysteine through the conserved F or W. A D gene is named only where the DNA matches it firmly. Expanded clones get a size class; other rows say once, few or many, or leave the size out.

abundance: -
d_gene: -
j_gene: TRBJ1-6
v_gene: TRBV4-2
CDR3nt: TGTGCCAGCAGCCAAGTCTCGGGGAACGCCTATAATTCACCCCTCCACTTT
CDR3aa: CASSQVSGNAYNSPLHF

abundance: -
d_gene: -
j_gene: TRBJ1-1
v_gene: TRBV5-1
CDR3nt: TGCGCCAGCAGCTTGGAGCGGGTGAGGAATTCTGAAGCTTTCTTT
CDR3aa: CASSLERVRNSEAFF

abundance: -
d_gene: -
j_gene: TRBJ1-2
v_gene: TRBV12-5
CDR3nt: TGTGCTAGTGGTTCACCGGCGCTAACTATGTATGGCTACACCTTC
CDR3aa: CASGSPALTMYGYTF

abundance: -
d_gene: -
j_gene: TRBJ1-2
v_gene: TRBV13
CDR3nt: TGTGCCAGCGCCGGCCCAGGGGTAGATGGCTACACCTTC
CDR3aa: CASAGPGVDGYTF

abundance: -
d_gene: -
j_gene: TRBJ2-2
v_gene: TRBV21-1
CDR3nt: TGTGCCAGCAGCAAGGGTGGGAGGCTTAACACCGGGGAGCTGTTTTTT
CDR3aa: CASSKGGRLNTGELFF

abundance: -
d_gene: TRBD2
j_gene: TRBJ2-1
v_gene: TRBV9
CDR3nt: TGTGCCAGCAGCGTAGGCGGGGGCTCCTACAATGAGCAGTTCTTC
CDR3aa: CASSVGGGSYNEQFF

abundance: -
d_gene: -
j_gene: TRBJ1-1
v_gene: TRBV15
CDR3nt: TGTGCCACCAGCAGAGATGGGGGGACTGAAGCTTTCTTT
CDR3aa: CATSRDGGTEAFF

abundance: -
d_gene: TRBD2
j_gene: TRBJ2-1
v_gene: TRBV5-4
CDR3nt: TGTGCCAGCAGCTCGCTGGGACTAGCCGAGCAGTTCTTC
CDR3aa: CASSSLGLAEQFF

abundance: few
d_gene: -
j_gene: TRBJ2-7
v_gene: TRBV19
CDR3nt: TGTGCCAGTAGTACGGGACTGAGCTCCTACGAGCAGTACTTC
CDR3aa: CASSTGLSSYEQYF

abundance: -
d_gene: -
j_gene: TRBJ2-7
v_gene: TRBV6-1
CDR3nt: TGTGCCAGCAGTGAGTACGACAGCTACGAGCAGTACTTC
CDR3aa: CASSEYDSYEQYF

abundance: -
d_gene: -
j_gene: TRBJ2-5
v_gene: TRBV10-3
CDR3nt: TGTGCCATCAGTGGGACAGATCAAGAGACCCAGTACTTC
CDR3aa: CAISGTDQETQYF

abundance: -
d_gene: TRBD1
j_gene: TRBJ1-2
v_gene: TRBV7-8
CDR3nt: TGTGCCAGCAGCTCTGGACAGGGGGGGTATGGCTACACCTTC
CDR3aa: CASSSGQGGYGYTF

abundance: -
d_gene: -
j_gene: TRBJ2-1
v_gene: TRBV6-6
CDR3nt: TGTGCCAGCACTCAAGGCGGCTACAATGAGCAGTTCTTC
CDR3aa: CASTQGGYNEQFF

abundance: -
d_gene: -
j_gene: TRBJ2-1
v_gene: TRBV5-1
CDR3nt: TGCGCCAGCAGCTTGGGACTGGAGGCCTGGAATGAGCAGTTCTTC
CDR3aa: CASSLGLEAWNEQFF

abundance: -
d_gene: TRBD1
j_gene: TRBJ1-2
v_gene: TRBV28
CDR3nt: TGTGCCAGCAGTTTGGGACAGGATAACTATGGCTACACCTTC
CDR3aa: CASSLGQDNYGYTF

abundance: once
d_gene: -
j_gene: TRBJ1-2
v_gene: TRBV2
CDR3nt: TGTGCCAGCAGTGAACCGGGACTGAATTATGGCTACACCTTC
CDR3aa: CASSEPGLNYGYTF

abundance: -
d_gene: -
j_gene: TRBJ1-2
v_gene: TRBV28
CDR3nt: TGTGCCAGCAGTCCCGGACAGTCCTACGGCTATGGCTACACCTTC
CDR3aa: CASSPGQSYGYGYTF

abundance: -
d_gene: -
j_gene: TRBJ1-3
v_gene: TRBV11-2
CDR3nt: TGTGCCAGCAGCCCTAGAAATCATTTCACCTCTGGAAACACCATATATTTT
CDR3aa: CASSPRNHFTSGNTIYF

abundance: few
d_gene: -
j_gene: TRBJ1-1
v_gene: TRBV7-3
CDR3nt: TGTGCCAGCAGCCCCCAAGGGGACACTGAAGCTTTCTTT
CDR3aa: CASSPQGDTEAFF

abundance: -
d_gene: -
j_gene: TRBJ1-1
v_gene: TRBV2
CDR3nt: TGTGCCAGCAGTGGAGTCCCGAACACTGAAGCTTTCTTT
CDR3aa: CASSGVPNTEAFF

abundance: -
d_gene: TRBD1
j_gene: TRBJ1-1
v_gene: TRBV7-6
CDR3nt: TGTGCCAGCAGCCCAGTGGGACAGGGGGCCACTGAAGCTTTCTTT
CDR3aa: CASSPVGQGATEAFF

abundance: -
d_gene: -
j_gene: TRBJ2-5
v_gene: TRBV5-1
CDR3nt: TGCGCCAGCAGCTTGTGGCGGGGCCAGCAAGAGACCCAGTACTTC
CDR3aa: CASSLWRGQQETQYF

abundance: -
d_gene: TRBD2
j_gene: TRBJ2-2
v_gene: TRBV5-4
CDR3nt: TGTGCCAGCAGTACGGGAGGGCCCACCGGGGAGCTGTTTTTT
CDR3aa: CASSTGGPTGELFF

abundance: -
d_gene: TRBD1
j_gene: TRBJ1-6
v_gene: TRBV2
CDR3nt: TGTGCCAGCCGAACTGGACAGGCAACCCTCCACTTT
CDR3aa: CASRTGQATLHF

abundance: -
d_gene: TRBD2
j_gene: TRBJ2-3
v_gene: TRBV7-2
CDR3nt: TGTGCCAGCAGCCTCACGGGTGAGCGGGGACGCACAGATACGCAGTATTTT
CDR3aa: CASSLTGERGRTDTQYF

abundance: -
d_gene: -
j_gene: TRBJ2-7
v_gene: TRBV29-1
CDR3nt: TGCAGCGTTGTAGCAGGGGAGACATCCCCCTCCTACGAGCAGTACTTC
CDR3aa: CSVVAGETSPSYEQYF

abundance: -
d_gene: TRBD2
j_gene: TRBJ2-7
v_gene: TRBV11-3
CDR3nt: TGTGCCAGCAGCTTAGCGGATAGCGGGGAGCAGTACTTC
CDR3aa: CASSLADSGEQYF

abundance: -
d_gene: TRBD1
j_gene: TRBJ1-2
v_gene: TRBV19
CDR3nt: TGTGCCAGTAGGTGGACAGGGGGCGGCTATGGCTACACCTTC
CDR3aa: CASRWTGGGYGYTF

abundance: -
d_gene: -
j_gene: TRBJ1-1
v_gene: TRBV7-2
CDR3nt: TGTGCCAGCAGCAACTCTAGGGCTAGCCCTGAAGCTTTCTTT
CDR3aa: CASSNSRASPEAFF

abundance: once
d_gene: TRBD1
j_gene: TRBJ1-3
v_gene: TRBV4-1
CDR3nt: TGCGCCAGCAGCCAAGGCCTGGGCCCATTCACAGGGGCTGGAAACACCATATATTTT
CDR3aa: CASSQGLGPFTGAGNTIYF

abundance: -
d_gene: -
j_gene: TRBJ2-2
v_gene: TRBV4-2
CDR3nt: TGTGCCAGCAGCTCTTTCGCATACGGGGCCGGGGAGCTGTTTTTT
CDR3aa: CASSSFAYGAGELFF

abundance: -
d_gene: TRBD1
j_gene: TRBJ1-4
v_gene: TRBV5-1
CDR3nt: TGCGCCAGCAGCTTGGTGGGGACAGACACTAATGAAAAACTGTTTTTT
CDR3aa: CASSLVGTDTNEKLFF

abundance: -
d_gene: TRBD1
j_gene: TRBJ2-7
v_gene: TRBV20-1
CDR3nt: TGCAGTGCTAGGGGGGACAGGGTAGGCTTC
CDR3aa: CSARGDRVGF

abundance: -
d_gene: -
j_gene: TRBJ2-1
v_gene: TRBV7-7
CDR3nt: TGTGCTAGCAGCTTAGCGCAAGCGGTCCCCTACAATGAGCAGTTCTTC
CDR3aa: CASSLAQAVPYNEQFF

abundance: -
d_gene: TRBD1
j_gene: TRBJ2-7
v_gene: TRBV19
CDR3nt: TGTGCCAGTAGTACCCGGGGACAGGGCTACGAGCAGTACTTC
CDR3aa: CASSTRGQGYEQYF